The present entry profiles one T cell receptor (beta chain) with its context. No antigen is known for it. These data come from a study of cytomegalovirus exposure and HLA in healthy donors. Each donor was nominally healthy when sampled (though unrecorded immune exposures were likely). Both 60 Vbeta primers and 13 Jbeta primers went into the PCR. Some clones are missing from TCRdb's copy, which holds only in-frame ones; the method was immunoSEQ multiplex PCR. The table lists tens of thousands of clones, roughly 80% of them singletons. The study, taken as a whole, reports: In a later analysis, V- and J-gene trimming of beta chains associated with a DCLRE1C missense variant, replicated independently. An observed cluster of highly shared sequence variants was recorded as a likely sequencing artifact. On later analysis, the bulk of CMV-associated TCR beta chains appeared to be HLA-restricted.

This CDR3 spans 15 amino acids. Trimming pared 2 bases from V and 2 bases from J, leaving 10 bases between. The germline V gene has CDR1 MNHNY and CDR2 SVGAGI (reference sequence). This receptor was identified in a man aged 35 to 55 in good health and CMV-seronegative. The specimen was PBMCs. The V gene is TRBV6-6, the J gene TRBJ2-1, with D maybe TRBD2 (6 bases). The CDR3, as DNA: TGTGCCAGCAGTTACGAGCGGGTGACCTACAATGAGCAGTTCTTC. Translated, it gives CASSYERVTYNEQFF.